The 30 T cell receptor beta chains presented below share a single source sample, sequenced in a study of OX40 agonist ivuxolimab in advanced cancers. Libraries were prepared by immunoSEQ multiplex PCR; TCRdb keeps only in-frame clonotypes and omits some of them. In the table there are some 66,000 clones, under 85% of which are singletons. The source material was CD4+ or CD8+ T cells sorted from blood, sampled in a trial of the OX40 agonist ivuxolimab. Receptors were obtained from an adult with an advanced solid tumor such as melanoma, head and neck, liver or kidney cancer.

This chain uses TRBV29-1 with TRBJ1-1; D call uncertain. This CDR3 contains 12 residues. Trimming cost V 7 bases and J 6 bases, with 15 bases left between them. The germline CDR1 and CDR2 sequences are SQVTM and ANQGSEA. The CDR3 here is CSAQMGMPEAFF. The CDR3 DNA is TGCAGCGCCCAAATGGGTATGCCTGAAGCTTTCTTT.

This chain joins TRBV7-3 and TRBJ2-5; no clear D. Trimming took off 6 bases at V and 2 bases at J, with 16 bases between the two ends. This CDR3 comprises 15 residues. The germline gives CDR1 SGHTA, CDR2 FQGTGA. CDR3: CASSSSVASQETQYF. The CDR3 DNA sequence: TGTGCCAGCAGTTCCTCCGTGGCGTCTCAAGAGACCCAGTACTTC.

This chain joins TRBV5-1 and TRBJ2-2, with TRBD1 matching over 7 bases. The CDR3 spans 15 residues. CDR1 and CDR2 (germline): SGHRS, YFSETQ. Unmatched junction bases numbered 12, after V lost 4 bases and J lost 9 bases. CDR3 in DNA: TGCGCCAGCAGCGAAGGGGGCGCGTTAAATCGGGAGCTGTTTTTT. It yields the protein CASSEGGALNRELFF.

The rearrangement joins TRBV18 to TRBJ1-5, with 8 bases matching TRBD1. This CDR3 is built from 14 residues. Germline CDR1 and CDR2: KGHSH and LQKENI. Trimming at V came to 8 bases and at J to 5 bases, leaving 8 bases not matched to a gene. The CDR3 DNA reads TGTGCCAGCACAACCTCAGGGGGCGATCAGCCCCAGCATTTT. It codes for CASTTSGGDQPQHF.

V and J are TRBV11-3 and TRBJ2-7, with 13 bases fitting TRBD2. The length of the CDR3 is 15 residues. Trimming cost V 5 bases and J 6 bases; bases outside gene matches: 7. Germline CDR1 and CDR2: SGHNT and YENEEA. The CDR3 loop reads CASSPGLAGIREQYF. The DNA for the CDR3 is TGTGCCAGCAGCCCGGGACTAGCGGGAATTCGCGAGCAGTACTTC.

The V and J genes are TRBV19 and TRBJ2-2; TRBD2 matches 7 bases. Germline assignment: CDR1 LNHDA and CDR2 SQIVND (reference sequence). V dropped 8 bases and J dropped 0; count of bases not matched to a gene: 9. The CDR3 extends over 16 amino acids. CDR3 residues: CASQTTLAPNTGELFF. The DNA of the CDR3 is TGTGCCAGTCAAACAACACTAGCGCCGAACACCGGGGAGCTGTTTTTT.

The sample holds one count of this clone. This chain joins TRBV11-3 and TRBJ1-1, with D possibly TRBD1 on 5 matching bases. In germline, CDR1 is SGHNT, CDR2 YENEEA. The CDR3 runs to 13 residues. V was trimmed by 3 bases and J by 4 bases, leaving 9 bases between them. The CDR3 loop is CASSFRVGTEAFF. CDR3 coding DNA: TGTGCCAGCAGCTTCAGGGTCGGCACTGAAGCTTTCTTT. The full variable domain, completed using reference TRBV11-3 and TRBJ1-1, is EAGVVQSPRYKIIEKKQPVAFWCNPISGHNTLYWYLQNLGQGPELLIRYENEEAVDDSQLPKDRFSAERLKGVDSTLKIQPAELGDSAVYLCASSFRVGTEAFFGQGTRLTVV.

The genes are TRBV27 and TRBJ2-1, with D perhaps matching TRBD2 (5 bases). V gave up 6 bases and J gave up 7 bases, with 19 bases separating them. Per germline, CDR1 MNHEY and CDR2 SMNVEV (reference sequence). The CDR3 runs to 15 residues. The DNA of the CDR3 is TGTGCCAGCAGCCGAACGGGATCAATAGGTAATGAGCAGTTCTTC. Its protein product is CASSRTGSIGNEQFF.

The chain joins TRBV5-1 to TRBJ2-3, with D perhaps TRBD2 (5 bases). This CDR3 has 15 amino acids. The ends were cut back, 4 bases at V and 0 bases at J, with 12 bases in the middle. In germline, CDR1 is SGHRS, CDR2 YFSETQ. CDR3 in amino acids: CASSGGMGSTDTQYF. The CDR3 DNA is TGCGCCAGCAGCGGAGGAATGGGGAGCACAGATACGCAGTATTTT.

The CDR3 loop reads CATKGRGRQETQYF. CDR3 in DNA: TGTGCCACCAAGGGACGGGGCCGCCAAGAGACCCAGTACTTC. V usage is TRBV2 and J usage is TRBJ2-5; D is perhaps TRBD1 or TRBD2 (5 bases each). Germline V gene data show CDR1 as SNHLY and CDR2 as FYNNEI. Trimming left V 10 bases short and J 1 base short, with 16 bases between. This CDR3 is 14 amino acids long. Full variable domain (rest looked up from reference TRBV2 and TRBJ2-5): EPEVTQTPSHQVTQMGQEVILRCVPISNHLYFYWYRQILGQKVEFLVSFYNNEISEKSEIFDDQFSVERPDGSNFTLKIRSTKLEDSAMYFCATKGRGRQETQYFGPGTRLLVL.

V usage is TRBV18 and J usage is TRBJ1-4; 7 nucleotides align to TRBD1. There are 15 residues in the CDR3. Germline V gives CDR1 KGHSH, CDR2 LQKENI. V lost 5 bases and J lost 5; bases outside the gene matches: 8. The CDR3 region has the DNA TGTGCCAGCTCAGCGGACCAAGGGGGCAATGAAAAACTGTTTTTT. Its translation is CASSADQGGNEKLFF.

V gene TRBV28 combines with J gene TRBJ1-4; a weak D match, TRBD1 (5 bases). Trimming took off 4 bases at V and 0 bases at J, with 6 bases between the two ends. Looked up from germline, CDR1 is MDHEN and CDR2 is SYDVKM. This CDR3 spans 14 amino acids. CDR3 loop: CASSSGPTNEKLFF. The DNA for the CDR3 is TGTGCCAGCAGTTCAGGGCCAACTAATGAAAAACTGTTTTTT.

This rearrangement joins TRBV15 to TRBJ1-1, with D maybe TRBD1 (5 bases). Between the trimmed V and J ends, which lost 0 bases and 10 bases, there was a span of 15 bases. The CDR3 consists of 14 residues. Germline CDR1 reads LNHNV; CDR2 reads YYDKDF (reference sequence). The CDR3 DNA is TGTGCCACCAGCAGAGATGGGGGACGGGGAGTAGCTTTCTTT. Translated: CATSRDGGRGVAFF.

This clone was detected once. The V call is TRBV2, the J call TRBJ2-6; 12 bases map to TRBD2. Per the germline V gene, CDR1 is SNHLY and CDR2 is FYNNEI. There are 17 residues in the CDR3. J gave up 1 base and V 6 bases, and 4 bases lay outside the gene matches. The CDR3 sequence: CASRNLAGGSGANVLTF. The CDR3 bases are TGTGCCAGCAGAAACCTAGCGGGAGGGTCTGGGGCCAACGTCCTGACTTTC.

This chain connects TRBV4-3 to TRBJ2-1; D is ambiguous. V lost 0 bases, J lost 10 bases, and 13 bases lay in between. The CDR3 totals 14 residues. Germline CDR1 reads LGHNA; CDR2 reads YSLEER. CDR3 region: CASSQDIRVLEQFF. In nucleotides, the CDR3 is TGCGCCAGCAGCCAAGATATTCGGGTACTGGAGCAGTTCTTC.

The genes are TRBV15 and TRBJ1-6; 7 bases fit TRBD1. CDR3 length: 14 amino acids. J was trimmed by 4 bases and V by 6 bases; bases with no gene match: 3. Germline loops: CDR1 LNHNV, CDR2 YYDKDF (reference sequence). The chain's CDR3 is CATSRTGYNSPLHF. CDR3 bases: TGTGCCACCAGTCGGACAGGTTATAATTCACCCCTCCACTTT.

The gene calls are TRBV10-3 and TRBJ1-4; no definite D call. The CDR3 runs to 15 residues. Germline V gives CDR1 ENHRY, CDR2 SYGVKD. Trimming pared 0 bases from V and 14 bases from J, leaving 19 bases between. This CDR3 reads CAISESQRDRAALFF. CDR3 in DNA: TGTGCCATCAGTGAGTCCCAGAGGGATCGAGCGGCGCTGTTTTTT.

This chain joins TRBV5-6 and TRBJ1-1, with 9 bases matching TRBD1. From germline, CDR1 is SGHDT and CDR2 YYEEEE. This CDR3 is built from 16 residues. V trimming: 2 bases; J trimming: 6 bases; junction bases outside the gene matches: 11. CDR3 DNA: TGTGCCAGCAGCTTTCTGGGACAGGGTTTTAACGCTGAAGCTTTCTTT. It specifies CASSFLGQGFNAEAFF.

J is TRBJ2-3 and V is TRBV2; D may be TRBD2 (6 bases). Germline CDR1 and CDR2: SNHLY and FYNNEI. This CDR3 region has 14 residues. Between the trimmed V and J ends, which lost 7 bases and 3 bases, there was a span of 14 bases. The CDR3 spells CASNGGERTDTQYF. As DNA, the CDR3 is TGTGCCAGCAACGGGGGAGAAAGGACAGATACGCAGTATTTT.

This chain links TRBV9 with TRBJ2-2, with 10 positions matching TRBD2. This CDR3 has 16 residues. The germline gives CDR1 SGDLS, CDR2 YYNGEE. The V segment lost 0 bases and the J segment 5 bases; nucleotides outside the gene matches: 4. CDR3 in DNA: TGTGCCAGCAGCGTAGCTGCTAGCGGGAGTACCGGGGAGCTGTTTTTT. Translated: CASSVAASGSTGELFF.

This clone was seen many times. The genes are TRBV19 and TRBJ2-7; D is uncertain. The germline V gene has CDR1 LNHDA and CDR2 SQIVND (reference sequence). The CDR3 extends over 14 amino acids. Trimming removed 0 bases from V and 2 bases from J, with 8 bases in between. This CDR3 reads CASSIDRTTYEQYF. The CDR3 coding sequence is TGTGCCAGTAGTATAGACCGGACCACCTACGAGCAGTACTTC.

V is TRBV5-4 and J is TRBJ2-2, with 13 nucleotides matching TRBD2. V lost 3 bases to trimming and J lost 6 bases; unmatched junction nucleotides: 5. The CDR3 sequence is 16 residues long. The germline gives CDR1 SGHNT, CDR2 YYREEE (reference sequence). CDR3 DNA: TGTGCCAGCAGCTCATGGACTAGCGGGAGTTCCGGGGAGCTGTTTTTT. Translating it yields CASSSWTSGSSGELFF.

This clone was observed a few times. The V gene is TRBV6-4, the J gene TRBJ1-2; 7 bases fit TRBD1. This CDR3 is 17 amino acids long. V was pared by 3 bases and J by 0 bases, with 10 bases of the junction left unmatched. Germline CDR1 and CDR2: MRHNA and SNTAGT. Here the CDR3 DNA reads TGTGCCAGCAGTGAACGGCTAAACAGGGGTTCTAACTATGGCTACACCTTC. It yields the protein CASSERLNRGSNYGYTF.

This clone occurred a few times. The J gene is TRBJ2-7, the V gene TRBV19, with 7 bases aligning to TRBD2. The CDR3 is 15 amino acids. The junction had 10 bases not matched to a gene; V was cut back by 4 bases and J by 4 bases. Germline V gives CDR1 LNHDA, CDR2 SQIVND (reference sequence). The CDR3 reads CASSNSGGNPYEQYF. In DNA form, the CDR3 reads TGTGCCAGTAGTAACTCGGGAGGCAACCCTTACGAGCAGTACTTC.

This clone was seen ten or more times. CDR3 in amino acids: CASSGQGPQPQHF. DNA for the CDR3: TGTGCCAGCAGTGGCCAGGGCCCTCAGCCCCAGCATTTT. The V gene is TRBV2, the J gene TRBJ1-5; possibly TRBD1 for D (5 bases). With 4 bases removed from V and 6 bases from J, the gap between germline ends came to 10 bases. Per the germline V gene, CDR1 is SNHLY and CDR2 is FYNNEI. The CDR3 consists of 13 residues.

The chain links TRBV11-2 to TRBJ2-5, with TRBD2 as a possible D gene (6 bases). From germline, CDR1 is SGHAT and CDR2 FQNNGV. The CDR3 runs 15 residues. V lost 0 bases and J lost 6, with 14 bases in between. DNA of the CDR3: TGTGCCAGCAGCTTAGATCAAGGAGGGTGGAAGACCCAGTACTTC. It specifies CASSLDQGGWKTQYF.

The chain employs TRBV20-1 and TRBJ2-7; D not resolved. CDR1 is DFQATT, CDR2 SNEGSKA, per germline (reference sequence). The V end was cut by 6 bases, the J end by 4 bases, with 10 bases between. This CDR3 has 11 residues. The CDR3 DNA is TGCAGTGCCGAATTTGGGTACGAGCAGTACTTC. Amino acid sequence: CSAEFGYEQYF.

The J gene is TRBJ1-1, the V gene TRBV18, with 7 bases identical to TRBD1. Germline values: CDR1 KGHSH, CDR2 LQKENI. The V gene end was trimmed by 6 bases and the J gene end by 3 bases; junction bases not matched to a gene: 16. This CDR3 has 17 residues. CDR3 nucleotides: TGTGCCAGCTCGCTGGACAGGCCGCGCGGGCAGGACACTGAAGCTTTCTTT. This encodes CASSLDRPRGQDTEAFF.

This chain links TRBV5-4 with TRBJ1-5; D might be TRBD1 (5 bases). Germline V gene lookup returns CDR1 SGHNT and CDR2 YYREEE (reference sequence). The CDR3 has 14 amino acids. The germline V and J ends were trimmed by 4 bases and 6 bases, with 14 bases remaining between them. CDR3 DNA: TGTGCCAGCAGCCTTCGGGGGGGTTCTCAGCCCCAGCATTTT. This codes for CASSLRGGSQPQHF.

CDR3 nucleotides: TGCGCCAGCATGACAGGGGTCCCCGGGGAGCTGTTTTTT. Protein sequence: CASMTGVPGELFF. The rearrangement links TRBV5-1 to TRBJ2-2, with 8 bases aligning to TRBD1. The germline gives CDR1 SGHRS, CDR2 YFSETQ. This CDR3 comprises 13 residues. J was trimmed by 6 bases and V by 6 bases; bases with no gene match: 4.